What follows are 9 T cell receptor beta chains derived from one specimen sequenced in a study of blood T cell repertoires in COVID-19. Assay used: immunoSEQ multiplex PCR; TCRdb lists only in-frame clones, some missing. The table includes approximately 52,000 clones, 65% to 90% detected once. The specimen sequenced was peripheral blood. Receptor source: a man aged 55 to 70 with acute or convalescent COVID-19.

The chain links TRBV10-2 to TRBJ2-2, with a possible D match to TRBD1 (5 bases). Deletions cut 1 base from V and 6 bases from J, with 6 bases between. Germline V CDR1 and CDR2: WSHSY, SAAADI. The CDR3 is made up of 13 amino acids. The CDR3 protein is CASSELGAGELFF. The CDR3 bases are TGCGCCAGCAGTGAGTTAGGGGCCGGGGAGCTGTTTTTT.

The genes are TRBV10-2 and TRBJ2-1; 8 nucleotides line up with TRBD2. The CDR3 contains 15 residues. Looked up from germline, CDR1 is WSHSY and CDR2 is SAAADI. After removal of 7 bases from V and 0 bases from J, the junction contained 5 bases not matched to a gene. CDR3 residues: CASTNREGSYNEQFF. Here the CDR3 DNA reads TGCGCCAGCACCAACCGGGAGGGCTCCTACAATGAGCAGTTCTTC.

The chain couples TRBV7-2 to TRBJ2-2; the match to TRBD2 covers 7 bases. After removal of 3 bases from V and 2 bases from J, the junction contained 6 bases not matched to a gene. The CDR3 extends over 16 amino acids. From germline, CDR1 is SGHTA and CDR2 FQGNSA. CDR3 loop: CASSFQGGSNTGELFF. Here the CDR3 DNA reads TGTGCCAGCAGCTTTCAGGGCGGGAGTAACACCGGGGAGCTGTTTTTT.

This clone turned up a few times. The chain is built from TRBV19 and TRBJ1-1; tentative D call: TRBD1 (6 bases). Germline V gene sequence: CDR1 LNHDA, CDR2 SQIVND (reference sequence). Trimming took off 10 bases at V and 4 bases at J, with 16 bases between the two ends. The CDR3 totals 13 residues. The CDR3 nucleotides read TGTGCCACCAACAGGGACGGCCGCACTGAAGCTTTCTTT. Residues: CATNRDGRTEAFF. The full variable domain, with the rest looked up from reference TRBV19 and TRBJ1-1, is DGGITQSPKYLFRKEGQNVTLSCEQNLNHDAMYWYRQDPGQGLRLIYYSQIVNDFQKGDIAEGYSVSREKKESFPLTVTSAQKNPTAFYLCATNRDGRTEAFFGQGTRLTVV.

The chain joins TRBV7-9 to TRBJ2-1, with 7 nucleotides matching TRBD1. The CDR3 is 15 residues long. Germline V gives CDR1 SEHNR, CDR2 FQNEAQ (reference sequence). Trimming took 3 bases from V and 5 from J; bases not matched to a gene: 7. DNA of the CDR3: TGTGCCAGCAGCTTGGGGGCAGGGGGTAACAATGAGCAGTTCTTC. Amino acid sequence: CASSLGAGGNNEQFF. Combining the CDR3 with reference TRBV7-9 and TRBJ2-1 gives the whole variable domain DTGVSQNPRHKITKRGQNVTFRCDPISEHNRLYWYRQTLGQGPEFLTYFQNEAQLEKSRLLSDRFSAERPKGSFSTLEIQRTEQGDSAMYLCASSLGAGGNNEQFFGPGTRLTVL.

Only one count was recorded for this clone. V gene TRBV6-5 combines with J gene TRBJ1-6; 11 nucleotides agree with TRBD1. CDR1 is MNHEY and CDR2 is SVGAGI in the germline V gene. J lost 9 bases, V lost 4 bases, and 5 bases had no gene match. The CDR3 has 15 amino acids. In DNA form, the CDR3 reads TGTGCCAGCAGTTTGGGACAGGGGGGAGGTTCACCCCTCCACTTT. This translates into CASSLGQGGGSPLHF.

This clone was picked up one time. The V gene is TRBV6-1, the J gene TRBJ1-1; D is unresolved. The V gene lost 5 bases and the J gene lost 3 bases, with 4 bases spanning the gap. Germline V gene data show CDR1 as MNHNS and CDR2 as SASEGT. The CDR3 totals 11 residues. The CDR3 loop is CASSYHTEAFF. The CDR3, as DNA: TGTGCCAGCAGTTATCACACTGAAGCTTTCTTT.

The V and J genes are TRBV9 and TRBJ2-7; D possibly corresponds to TRBD1 (7 bases). Germline-derived CDR1 and CDR2 are SGDLS and YYNGEE. V lost 0 bases and J 1 base, leaving 29 bases between the germline ends. The CDR3 is 21 residues long. The CDR3: CASSVEGGPSWTGDWSYEQYF. DNA of the CDR3: TGTGCCAGCAGCGTAGAGGGGGGCCCGTCGTGGACAGGCGACTGGTCCTACGAGCAGTACTTC.

In this sample, this clone turned up once. The V and J genes are TRBV15 and TRBJ1-1, with D possibly TRBD1 on 5 matching bases. V was trimmed by 8 bases and J by 4 bases, leaving 20 bases between them. Germline CDR1 is LNHNV and CDR2 is YYDKDF (reference sequence). The CDR3 extends over 15 amino acids. The CDR3 sequence: CATEAARGFGTEAFF. CDR3 DNA: TGTGCCACCGAAGCGGCTCGGGGGTTCGGCACTGAAGCTTTCTTT.